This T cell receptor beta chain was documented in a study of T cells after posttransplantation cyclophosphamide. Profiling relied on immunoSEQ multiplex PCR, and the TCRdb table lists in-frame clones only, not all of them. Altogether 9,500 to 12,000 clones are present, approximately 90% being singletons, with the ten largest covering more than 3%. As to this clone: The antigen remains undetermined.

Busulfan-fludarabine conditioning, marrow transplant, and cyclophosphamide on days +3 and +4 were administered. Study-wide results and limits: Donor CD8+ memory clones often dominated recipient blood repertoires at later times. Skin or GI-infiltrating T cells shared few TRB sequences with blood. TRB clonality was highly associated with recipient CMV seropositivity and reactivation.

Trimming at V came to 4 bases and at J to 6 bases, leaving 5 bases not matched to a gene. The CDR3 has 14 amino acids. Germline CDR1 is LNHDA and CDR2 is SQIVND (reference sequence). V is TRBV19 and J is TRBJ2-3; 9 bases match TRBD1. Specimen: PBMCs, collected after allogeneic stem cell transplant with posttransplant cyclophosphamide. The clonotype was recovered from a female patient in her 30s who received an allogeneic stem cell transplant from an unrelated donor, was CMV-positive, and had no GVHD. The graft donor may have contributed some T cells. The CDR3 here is CASSRGQGFDTQYF. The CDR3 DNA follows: TGTGCCAGTAGTAGAGGACAGGGGTTTGATACGCAGTATTTT. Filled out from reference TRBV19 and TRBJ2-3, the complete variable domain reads DGGITQSPKYLFRKEGQNVTLSCEQNLNHDAMYWYRQDPGQGLRLIYYSQIVNDFQKGDIAEGYSVSREKKESFPLTVTSAQKNPTAFYLCASSRGQGFDTQYFGPGTRLTVL.